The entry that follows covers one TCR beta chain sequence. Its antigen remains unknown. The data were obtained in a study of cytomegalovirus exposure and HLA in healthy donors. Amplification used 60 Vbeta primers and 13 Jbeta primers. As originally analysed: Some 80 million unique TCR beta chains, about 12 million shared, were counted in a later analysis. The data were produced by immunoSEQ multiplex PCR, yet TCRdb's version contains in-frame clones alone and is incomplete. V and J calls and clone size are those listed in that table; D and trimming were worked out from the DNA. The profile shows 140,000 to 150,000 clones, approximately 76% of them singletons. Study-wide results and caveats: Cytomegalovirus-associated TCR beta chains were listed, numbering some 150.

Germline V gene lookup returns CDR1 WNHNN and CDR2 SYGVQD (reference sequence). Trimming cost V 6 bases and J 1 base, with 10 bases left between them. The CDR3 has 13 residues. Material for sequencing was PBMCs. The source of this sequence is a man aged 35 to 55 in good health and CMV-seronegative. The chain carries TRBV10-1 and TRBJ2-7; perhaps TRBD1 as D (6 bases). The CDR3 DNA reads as TGCGCCAGCAGCCCAGGGGATTCCTACGAGCAGTACTTC. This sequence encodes CASSPGDSYEQYF.